The present T cell receptor beta chain was sequenced within a study of shared clonotypes between healthy human individuals. For every subset, genomic DNA was evenly distributed across several immunoSEQ plates. Some clones are missing from TCRdb's copy, which holds only in-frame ones; the method was immunoSEQ multiplex PCR. This sample has about 2,100,000 clones, with 85% to 95% found just once. Concerning this clone: The target antigen is unknown.

The study's findings and limits: Shared across several donors were about 4.6% of the naive CD4 clonotypes.

CD45RO negativity and positive selection for CCR7 defined naive CD8 cells, a population that excluded terminally differentiated effector memory CD45RA+ cells. The CDR3 spans 13 residues. V dropped 4 bases and J dropped 5 bases, with 11 bases sitting between them. Germline values: CDR1 ENHRY, CDR2 SYGVKD. The sample taken for sequencing was naive CD8+ T cells from PBMCs. The V and J genes are TRBV10-3 and TRBJ1-1; weak D call: TRBD1 (5 bases). The TCR originated in a man aged 18 to 29 in good health. Some clones in this sample may be carry-over from other donors' samples. CDR3 coding DNA: TGTGCCATCAGTGTTATGGGGCGAACTGAAGCTTTCTTT. Protein product: CAISVMGRTEAFF.